Below, 15 T cell receptor beta chains from the same sample are listed, as sequenced in a study of shared T cell receptors in the human thymus (dated by TCRdb to the early 2020s). Library preparation was by the immunoSEQ multiplex PCR assay. TCRdb holds this immuneACCESS table with in-frame rearrangements only. Some clones are missing; in checked studies, unresolved V genes explain under half, and the rest has no known cause. In this sample the table shows 450,000 to 650,000 clones, approximately 80% of which occur a single time. Approximately 0.013% of the sample comes from the top ten. These data were also reused for a study on human thymus T cells.

Material: thymocytes. These receptors were taken from a boy in the first two years of life with a congenital heart defect. Donor details come from another sample of the same person, matched by shared clones.

The chain joins TRBV5-4 to TRBJ2-7; 7 bases agree with TRBD2. This CDR3 has 14 residues. The V and J ends lost 0 bases and 6 bases, in that order; junction bases with no gene match: 6. Looked up from germline, CDR1 is SGHNT and CDR2 is YYREEE (reference sequence). The CDR3 DNA follows: TGTGCCAGCAGCTTGGAGGGAGGGCCCGGCGAGCAGTACTTC. Its translation: CASSLEGGPGEQYF.

Only a few counts were recorded for this clone. The chain has TRBV5-4 and TRBJ2-7; 11 positions agree with TRBD2. The CDR3 loop spans 16 amino acids. Germline V CDR1 and CDR2: SGHNT, YYREEE (reference sequence). V lost 1 base to trimming and J lost 1 base; unmatched junction nucleotides: 4. CDR3 loop: CASSLKASGRSYEQYF. Here the CDR3 DNA reads TGTGCCAGCAGCTTGAAGGCTAGCGGGAGGTCCTACGAGCAGTACTTC.

The genes are TRBV27 and TRBJ2-1; 7 positions match TRBD2. Germline trimming cut 3 bases from V and 3 bases from J; bases unmatched to any gene: 14. From germline, CDR1 is MNHEY and CDR2 SMNVEV (reference sequence). This CDR3 is 18 amino acids long. CDR3 loop: CASSFHPPGGSRYNEQFF. In nucleotides, the CDR3 is TGTGCCAGCAGTTTCCACCCTCCTGGCGGGAGCCGCTACAATGAGCAGTTCTTC.

The chain carries TRBV7-9 and TRBJ1-2, with 7 bases matching TRBD1. The CDR3 spans 15 residues. Germline V gene lookup returns CDR1 SEHNR and CDR2 FQNEAQ (reference sequence). Trimming cost V 5 bases and J 3 bases; bases outside gene matches: 9. CDR3 sequence: CASSIEGGPYYGYTF. In DNA form, the CDR3 reads TGTGCCAGCAGCATTGAAGGGGGCCCCTACTATGGCTACACCTTC.

The rearrangement uses TRBV12-5 and TRBJ2-7, with TRBD1 matching over 7 bases. The germline V gene has CDR1 LGHNT and CDR2 FRNRAP. The CDR3 totals 15 residues. Trimming cost V 5 bases and J 2 bases; bases outside gene matches: 9. The CDR3, as DNA: TGTGCTAGTGGTCCCTTCCGGACAGGAACCTACGAGCAGTACTTC. Its protein is CASGPFRTGTYEQYF.

The rearrangement links TRBV5-4 to TRBJ2-7; D is unresolved. CDR3 length equals 16 residues. The germline gives CDR1 SGHNT, CDR2 YYREEE (reference sequence). V was shortened by 4 bases and J by 2 bases, with 19 bases between the two germline ends. CDR3 sequence reads: CASSPHEAPGPYEQYF. The CDR3 nucleotides are TGTGCCAGCAGCCCCCATGAGGCTCCCGGCCCCTACGAGCAGTACTTC. Complete variable domain (other parts from reference TRBV5-4 and TRBJ2-7): ETGVTQSPTHLIKTRGQQVTLRCSSQSGHNTVSWYQQALGQGPQFIFQYYREEENGRGNFPPRFSGLQFPNYSSELNVNALELDDSALYLCASSPHEAPGPYEQYFGPGTRLTVT.

V usage is TRBV19 and J usage is TRBJ1-1; D ambiguous. V was shortened by 6 bases and J by 1 base, with 9 bases between the two germline ends. This CDR3 has 13 amino acids. Germline V gene sequence: CDR1 LNHDA, CDR2 SQIVND (reference sequence). CDR3 sequence: CASRHNGNTEAFF. The CDR3 nucleotides are TGTGCCAGTAGGCACAATGGGAACACTGAAGCTTTCTTT.

The rearrangement uses TRBV2 and TRBJ2-7, with D possibly matching TRBD2 (6 bases). Germline V gene data show CDR1 as SNHLY and CDR2 as FYNNEI. V dropped 6 bases and J dropped 1 base, with 13 bases sitting between them. This CDR3 spans 14 amino acids. This CDR3 reads CASRTGEGSYEQYF. For the CDR3, the DNA is TGTGCCAGCAGGACGGGGGAAGGGTCCTACGAGCAGTACTTC.

The chain's CDR3 is CASSPIPGTSGSRTDTQYF. The CDR3, as DNA: TGCGCCAGCAGCCCCATACCCGGGACTAGCGGATCACGCACAGATACGCAGTATTTT. The J gene is TRBJ2-3, the V gene TRBV5-1, with 11 positions matching TRBD2. CDR3 size: 19 residues. With V trimmed by 4 bases and J by 1 base, 14 bases remained unmatched. CDR1 is SGHRS, CDR2 YFSETQ, per germline.

The genes are TRBV6-5 and TRBJ2-7; the match to TRBD1 covers 9 bases. Germline V gene lookup returns CDR1 MNHEY and CDR2 SVGAGI. After removal of 8 bases from V and 2 bases from J, the junction contained 7 bases not matched to a gene. The CDR3 totals 14 residues. The CDR3 spells CASHYRDRAYEQYF. DNA for the CDR3: TGTGCCAGCCATTACCGGGACAGGGCCTACGAGCAGTACTTC.

The chain links TRBV12-5 to TRBJ1-1; 8 bases are shared with TRBD1. The V segment lost 0 bases and the J segment 6 bases; nucleotides outside the gene matches: 15. CDR3 length: 18 amino acids. Germline CDR1 and CDR2: LGHNT and FRNRAP. Here the CDR3 DNA reads TGTGCTAGTGGTTTGGTACCCGTACAGGGGGAAGGAGACGCTGAAGCTTTCTTT. This encodes CASGLVPVQGEGDAEAFF.

V and J are TRBV23-1 and TRBJ2-2; 12 bases are shared with TRBD1. TRBV23-1 qualifies as an ORF whose function is uncertain. V was pared by 4 bases and J by 3 bases, with 6 bases of the junction left unmatched. The CDR3 runs 17 residues. The CDR3 bases are TGCGCCAGCAGTCCGGGACAGGGGGCGGAGGACACCGGGGAGCTGTTTTTT. This sequence encodes CASSPGQGAEDTGELFF.

The V gene is TRBV30, the J gene TRBJ2-3; 10 bases match TRBD2. CDR3 length: 16 residues. V lost 0 bases to trimming and J lost 6 bases; unmatched junction nucleotides: 9. Germline CDR1 is GTSNPN and CDR2 is SVGIG (reference sequence). The CDR3 region is CAWSVRLAGPPDTQYF. The CDR3 DNA follows: TGTGCCTGGAGTGTAAGACTAGCGGGTCCCCCGGATACGCAGTATTTT.

The chain couples TRBV29-1 to TRBJ1-2, with D perhaps matching TRBD1 (6 bases). The CDR3 length is 14 residues. The V gene lost 0 bases and the J gene lost 2 bases, with 10 bases spanning the gap. Germline CDR1 and CDR2: SQVTM and ANQGSEA. The CDR3 bases are TGCAGCGTTGAAGAACGGGGGGCGAACTATGGCTACACCTTC. Translating it yields CSVEERGANYGYTF.

This rearrangement joins TRBV5-1 to TRBJ1-1; D uncertain. The germline V gene encodes CDR1 SGHRS and CDR2 YFSETQ. V lost 2 bases and J lost 0, with 14 bases in between. The CDR3 contains 16 residues. The CDR3 is CASSFGGQALNTEAFF. CDR3 nucleotide sequence: TGCGCCAGCAGCTTTGGAGGGCAGGCCCTGAACACTGAAGCTTTCTTT. The entire variable domain, with the rest obtained from reference TRBV5-1 and TRBJ1-1, is as follows: KAGVTQTPRYLIKTRGQQVTLSCSPISGHRSVSWYQQTPGQGLQFLFEYFSETQRNKGNFPGRFSGRQFSNSRSEMNVSTLELGDSALYLCASSFGGQALNTEAFFGQGTRLTVV.